This T cell receptor beta chain originates from a study of blood T cell repertoires in COVID-19. Study details: Sites across the United States, Italy and Spain contributed samples from acute and convalescent COVID-19. In each case, the material was cDNA or gDNA derived from T cells, B-cell-depleted T cells, or PBMCs.

Germline assignment: CDR1 LGHNA and CDR2 YNFKEQ. The length of the CDR3 is 16 residues. V lost 2 bases and J lost 0, with 14 bases in between. Authors' analysis steps: Reference gene primer amplification gave nucleated cell count estimates. Sequenced by immunoSEQ multiplex PCR; TCRdb stores in-frame clones only, minus some. Clonal size and the V and J genes are those of that table, whereas D and trimming came from the DNA. The table includes 200,000 or so clones, roughly 85% detected once. The V gene is TRBV4-2, the J gene TRBJ2-7; tentatively, D is TRBD2 (5 bases). The sequenced sample was peripheral blood. This clonotype was sampled from a woman in her 30s with acute or convalescent COVID-19. The CDR3 is CASSQNAAGDSYEQYF. The CDR3 DNA sequence: TGTGCCAGCAGCCAAAACGCGGCCGGGGACTCCTACGAGCAGTACTTC.